The rows below give T cell receptor beta chains drawn from one sample of a study of T-cell reconstitution after alpha-beta-depleted transplantation in children. MiXCR was run by TCRdb on the PCR reads, yielding one entry per CDR3 protein. The sample yields 550,000 to 600,000 distinct CDR3 sequences, under 25% seen once. The source material was PBMCs, mostly from graft donor cells, sampled 360 days after TCRalphabeta/CD19-depleted stem cell transplant. The source of these receptors is a boy younger than two who had a stem cell transplant for acute myeloid leukemia, so the T cells may come from the graft donor. The CDR3 runs from the conserved cysteine through the conserved F or W. A D gene is named only where the DNA matches it firmly. Clone sizes are given selectively: once, few, many, or a class where the clone is expanded.

V	size	J	D	CDR3	DNA
TRBV12-3/TRBV12-4	few	TRBJ2-7	-	CASSLGTVAYEQYF	TGTGCCAGCAGTTTAGGGACAGTGGCCTACGAGCAGTACTTC
TRBV9	many	TRBJ2-3	-	CASSVERATTDTQYF	TGTGCCAGCAGCGTAGAACGGGCCACCACAGATACGCAGTATTTT
TRBV20-1	-	TRBJ1-5	-	CSARDKEGLEGNQPQHF	TGCAGTGCTAGAGATAAGGAGGGGCTGGAAGGCAATCAGCCCCAGCATTTT
TRBV5-1	few	TRBJ2-7	-	CASRSIGAYEQYF	TGCGCCAGCAGATCGATCGGGGCTTACGAGCAGTACTTC
TRBV4-2	-	TRBJ2-1	-	CASSPSFGTSSYNEQFF	TGTGCCAGCAGCCCAAGCTTCGGGACGAGCTCCTACAATGAGCAGTTCTTC
TRBV7-2	-	TRBJ1-5	-	CASSLGREPQPQHF	TGTGCCAGCAGCTTAGGCAGGGAGCCTCAGCCCCAGCATTTT
TRBV20-1	many	TRBJ2-1	-	CSARRTGLGEQFF	TGCAGTGCTAGACGGACGGGGCTTGGTGAGCAGTTCTTC
TRBV4-1	many	TRBJ2-5	TRBD1	CASSKEGTGQETQYF	TGCGCCAGCAGCAAAGAAGGGACAGGGCAAGAGACCCAGTACTTC
TRBV28	-	TRBJ2-1	TRBD1	CASRGGQGSYNEQFF	TGTGCCAGCAGGGGGGGACAGGGGTCCTACAATGAGCAGTTCTTC
TRBV6-5	many	TRBJ2-1	-	CASSYSKGYNEQFF	TGTGCCAGCAGTTACTCAAAAGGCTACAATGAGCAGTTCTTC
TRBV20-1	many	TRBJ2-5	TRBD1	CSAFPGQGEETQYF	TGCAGTGCTTTCCCGGGACAGGGGGAAGAGACCCAGTACTTC
TRBV6-5	-	TRBJ1-1	TRBD1	CASIPDRGGPNTEAFF	TGTGCCAGCATTCCCGACAGGGGAGGTCCTAACACTGAAGCTTTCTTT
TRBV12-3/TRBV12-4	many	TRBJ2-1	-	CASSPPGGGPSSYNEQFF	TGTGCCAGCAGCCCTCCTGGAGGGGGGCCGAGCTCCTACAATGAGCAGTTCTTC
TRBV11-1	many	TRBJ2-2	-	CASSLGRNLGELFF	TGTGCCAGCAGCTTAGGACGGAATCTCGGGGAGCTGTTTTTT
TRBV13	-	TRBJ2-7	-	CASSFAEKSYEQYF	TGTGCCAGCAGCTTCGCGGAGAAAAGTTACGAGCAGTACTTC
TRBV4-1	-	TRBJ2-5	-	CASSQDTQASVLQTQYF	TGCGCCAGCAGCCAAGACACCCAGGCTAGCGTCCTACAGACCCAGTACTTC
TRBV6-2/TRBV6-3	-	TRBJ2-6	-	CASSYRPPSSGANVLTF	TGTGCCAGCAGTTATCGGCCCCCGAGCTCTGGGGCCAACGTCCTGACTTTC
TRBV12-3/TRBV12-4	-	TRBJ1-6	-	CAIQRGGGVSPLHF	TGTGCCATCCAGCGAGGGGGTGGCGTTTCACCCCTCCACTTT
TRBV5-5	-	TRBJ2-1	TRBD1	CASSLAGTANNEQFF	TGTGCCAGCAGCTTGGCCGGGACAGCGAACAATGAGCAGTTCTTC
TRBV28	few	TRBJ2-7	TRBD2	CAGTSGTGEQYF	TGTGCCGGCACTAGCGGGACTGGTGAGCAGTACTTC
TRBV20-1	-	TRBJ1-2	-	CSARVLSKGYIF	TGCAGTGCTAGAGTGCTCAGCAAAGGCTACATCTTC
TRBV3-1	many	TRBJ1-1	-	CASSQRQTQNTEAFF	TGTGCCAGCAGCCAACGACAAACCCAGAACACTGAAGCTTTCTTT
TRBV6-5	many	TRBJ2-5	-	CASSHPDYLYQETQYF	TGTGCCAGCAGTCACCCGGACTACCTGTACCAAGAGACCCAGTACTTC
TRBV20-1	many	TRBJ2-5	-	CSAATPGRGGETQYF	TGCAGTGCTGCTACTCCAGGCAGGGGTGGGGAGACCCAGTACTTC
TRBV6-6	few	TRBJ2-1	-	CASSSVSEQFF	TGTGCCAGCAGTTCAGTTAGTGAGCAGTTCTTC
TRBV6-5	many	TRBJ1-5	-	CATQFDPGAFSNQPQHF	TGTGCCACCCAGTTCGATCCGGGGGCATTTAGCAATCAGCCCCAGCATTTT
TRBV5-1	many	TRBJ2-3	TRBD1	CASSANPVGQGSTDTQYF	TGCGCCAGCAGCGCTAACCCTGTGGGACAGGGTTCCACAGATACGCAGTATTTT
TRBV6-2/TRBV6-3	many	TRBJ1-2	TRBD1	CASSFWTGLAYGYTF	TGTGCCAGCAGTTTTTGGACAGGGCTCGCCTATGGCTACACCTTC
TRBV7-9	few	TRBJ2-5	TRBD1	CASSPWTGPVETQYF	TGTGCCAGCAGCCCCTGGACAGGCCCCGTGGAGACCCAGTACTTC
TRBV4-3	many	TRBJ1-2	-	CASSQDSGQTFNYGYTF	TGCGCCAGCAGCCAAGACTCCGGACAGACCTTTAACTATGGCTACACCTTC
TRBV12-3/TRBV12-4	many	TRBJ1-1	-	CASSFVPSRSTEAFF	TGTGCCAGCAGTTTCGTCCCTAGTAGAAGCACTGAAGCTTTCTTT